Listed here are 10 T cell receptor beta chains from one sample, sequenced in a study of blood T cell repertoires in COVID-19. Assay used: immunoSEQ multiplex PCR; TCRdb lists only in-frame clones, some missing. The sample yields about 240,000 clones, 80% to 90% seen once. The sequenced sample was peripheral blood. All receptors derive from an elderly woman with COVID-19, enrolled during active disease.

The rearrangement uses TRBV20-1 and TRBJ1-2; possibly TRBD1 for D (5 bases). The CDR3 has 10 residues. Germline V gene data show CDR1 as DFQATT and CDR2 as SNEGSKA (reference sequence). Trimming pared 6 bases from V and 8 bases from J, leaving 10 bases between. The CDR3 loop reads CSAGLSGYTF. For the CDR3, the DNA is TGCAGTGCGGGACTGAGCGGCTACACCTTC.

The V gene is TRBV5-1, the J gene TRBJ1-5; no clear D gene. The V gene's germline CDR1 is SGHRS and CDR2 YFSETQ. CDR3 length: 14 amino acids. The V and J ends lost 5 bases and 3 bases respectively, with 12 bases between them. The CDR3: CASREGLNNQPQHF. In DNA form, the CDR3 reads TGCGCCAGCAGGGAGGGTTTGAACAATCAGCCCCAGCATTTT.

The chain links TRBV6-5 to TRBJ2-3, with 8 bases aligning to TRBD1. The CDR3 covers 16 residues. V shed 4 bases and J 4 bases; nucleotides not matched to a gene: 10. The germline V gene encodes CDR1 MNHEY and CDR2 SVGAGI. CDR3 sequence: CASSFRGRKGPDTQYF. The CDR3 DNA reads as TGTGCCAGCAGTTTCAGGGGGCGGAAAGGTCCAGATACGCAGTATTTT.

J is TRBJ1-1 and V is TRBV9; no clear D gene. This CDR3 is 14 amino acids long. Trimming shortened V by 0 bases and J by 3 bases, and 9 bases separated the two germline ends. In germline, CDR1 is SGDLS, CDR2 YYNGEE. Here the CDR3 reads CASSVGGMDTEAFF. In nucleotides, the CDR3 is TGTGCCAGCAGCGTAGGAGGGATGGACACTGAAGCTTTCTTT. Filled out from reference TRBV9 and TRBJ1-1, the complete variable domain reads DSGVTQTPKHLITATGQRVTLRCSPRSGDLSVYWYQQSLDQGLQFLIQYYNGEERAKGNILERFSAQQFPDLHSELNLSSLELGDSALYFCASSVGGMDTEAFFGQGTRLTVV.

This rearrangement joins TRBV21-1 to TRBJ1-1. TRBV21-1 is annotated as a pseudogene. CDR3 length: 18 residues. The CDR3 nucleotides read TGTGCCAGCAGCAAAAAGTTTCGGGGGAAATCTTTGAACACTGAAGCTTTCTTT. It is translated as CASSKKFRGKSLNTEAFF.

The chain is built from TRBV19 and TRBJ2-1; D may be TRBD2 (5 bases). This CDR3 is built from 13 residues. V was pared by 6 bases and J by 10 bases, with 16 bases between. Germline V lookup: CDR1 LNHDA, CDR2 SQIVND (reference sequence). CDR3 residues: CASRSLLAYEQFF. Written as DNA, the CDR3 is TGTGCCAGTAGGTCACTTCTAGCTTACGAGCAGTTCTTC.

This chain uses TRBV7-9 with TRBJ2-7; 8 nucleotides line up with TRBD1. Unmatched junction bases numbered 7, after V lost 5 bases and J lost 4 bases. CDR3 length equals 14 residues. The germline gives CDR1 SEHNR, CDR2 FQNEAQ (reference sequence). The CDR3: CASSPQGDRYEQYF. The CDR3 nucleotides are TGTGCCAGCAGCCCACAGGGGGATCGTTACGAGCAGTACTTC. The full variable domain, completed using reference TRBV7-9 and TRBJ2-7, is DTGVSQNPRHKITKRGQNVTFRCDPISEHNRLYWYRQTLGQGPEFLTYFQNEAQLEKSRLLSDRFSAERPKGSFSTLEIQRTEQGDSAMYLCASSPQGDRYEQYFGPGTRLTVT.

The chain has TRBV2 and TRBJ1-5, with D possibly being TRBD1 (6 bases). The V end lost 6 bases, the J end lost 6 bases, and 15 bases lay between the germline ends. The CDR3 loop spans 14 amino acids. Germline CDR1 and CDR2: SNHLY and FYNNEI. The CDR3 protein is CASRGGLSPQPQHF. In DNA, the CDR3 is TGTGCCAGCAGAGGGGGTTTATCCCCTCAGCCCCAGCATTTT.

With respect to this clone: Other DNA sequences in this sample translate to the same CDR3. The chain combines TRBV18 with TRBJ2-3; D is unresolved. In germline, CDR1 is KGHSH, CDR2 LQKENI. This CDR3 region has 14 residues. V was cut by 3 bases and J by 0 bases, with 7 bases left in between. The CDR3 nucleotides are TGTGCCAGCTCACCTCGAGGTAGCACAGATACGCAGTATTTT. It yields the protein CASSPRGSTDTQYF.

The rearrangement joins TRBV11-3 to TRBJ2-7, with D possibly matching TRBD1 (6 bases). Per the germline V gene, CDR1 is SGHNT and CDR2 is YENEEA. The CDR3 spans 15 residues. The V gene lost 5 bases and the J gene lost 5 bases, with 19 bases spanning the gap. The CDR3 bases are TGTGCCAGCAGCGCAGGGGACCAGGGGTGGGACGAGCAGTACTTC. Residues: CASSAGDQGWDEQYF. The full variable domain, completed using reference TRBV11-3 and TRBJ2-7, is EAGVVQSPRYKIIEKKQPVAFWCNPISGHNTLYWYLQNLGQGPELLIRYENEEAVDDSQLPKDRFSAERLKGVDSTLKIQPAELGDSAVYLCASSAGDQGWDEQYFGPGTRLTVT.